This T cell receptor beta chain was recovered during a study of blood T cell repertoires in COVID-19. Study at large: Both acute and convalescent COVID-19 samples were obtained from the United States, Italy and Spain. Sources were T cells, B-cell-depleted T cells, or PBMCs; the material itself was cDNA or gDNA.

This clone has a handful of counts. Germline V CDR1 and CDR2: SGHRS, YFSETQ. Trimming shortened V by 2 bases and J by 7 bases, and 13 bases separated the two germline ends. The CDR3 covers 14 residues. In the authors' methods: Counts of nucleated cells, estimated from reference gene primer amplification, were obtained. Sequencing used immunoSEQ multiplex PCR; TCRdb keeps in-frame clones, though not all of them. That table supplies the V and J calls and clone size; D and trimming were determined from the DNA. This sample carries under 45,000 clones, around four fifths of them seen once, and the ten largest clones take 5.4%.

V is TRBV5-1 and J is TRBJ1-5; D gene uncertain. This receptor was taken from a man aged 45-65 years with active COVID-19. What was sequenced was peripheral blood. The CDR3 spells CASSLGGSGQPQHF. The DNA of the CDR3 is TGCGCCAGCAGCTTAGGCGGGTCGGGACAGCCCCAGCATTTT. The full variable domain, with the rest looked up from reference TRBV5-1 and TRBJ1-5, is KAGVTQTPRYLIKTRGQQVTLSCSPISGHRSVSWYQQTPGQGLQFLFEYFSETQRNKGNFPGRFSGRQFSNSRSEMNVSTLELGDSALYLCASSLGGSGQPQHFGDGTRLSIL.